The clone carrying this T cell receptor (beta chain) came up a few times. This sample is drawn from a study of patients and donors after allogeneic stem cell transplantation. Trimming pared 6 bases from V and 2 bases from J, leaving 13 bases between. This CDR3 spans 14 amino acids. TCRdb re-called the RT-PCR reads through MiXCR, storing one row per CDR3 protein. The data contain under 170,000 distinct CDR3 sequences, 30% to 45% of them singletons. Sequencing was carried out using blood, either unsorted or a sorted T cell fraction (not recorded which). The TCR sequence derives from a human donor who was either an allogeneic HSCT recipient or a stem cell or donor lymphocyte infusion donor (not recorded which). It is not recorded whose cells these are; they may come from a transplant donor. V and J are TRBV12-3 or TRBV12-4 and TRBJ1-2, with D hard to call. DNA of the CDR3: TGTGCCAGCAGGGTGGGGAGAAGGAACTATGGCTACACCTTC. Amino acid sequence: CASRVGRRNYGYTF.